The source of this TCR beta chain is a study of CD8+ T cells in alopecia areata. With 3 bases removed from V and 0 bases from J, the gap between germline ends came to 15 bases. Looked up from germline, CDR1 is MDHEN and CDR2 is SYDVKM. The CDR3 runs to 17 residues. A note on this clone: Its antigen is currently unknown.

Study findings and constraints: Scalp samples also contribute reads from the resident alphabeta T cells found in normal skin. Mice showed TCR sharing more clearly than patients did, possibly owing to HLA. Alopecia totalis/universalis scalp especially showed more expanded CD8+ clones than normal scalp.

After isolation, RNA underwent reverse transcription to generate cDNA as the sequencing template. This table comes from immunoSEQ multiplex PCR, and its TCRdb copy is limited to in-frame clones, with some not included. The data contain 90,000 to 120,000 clones, 55% to 60% of them seen just once; the ten biggest clones take up around 25%. The rearrangement uses TRBV28 and TRBJ2-4, with D unresolved. The sequenced material came from NKG2D-low CD8+ T cells sorted from blood. The sequence derives from a human donor with alopecia areata. CDR3 protein: CASSFNPASLAKNIQYF. As DNA, the CDR3 is TGTGCCAGCAGTTTCAACCCAGCTTCCCTAGCCAAAAACATTCAGTACTTC.